This entry lists 17 T cell receptor beta chains sequenced from one sample in a study of metastatic and nonmetastatic thyroid tumors. Using MiXCR, TCRdb reanalyzed the PCR reads. Of about 24,000 clones in the sample, roughly a quarter were seen once. There were no patients who had received any treatment before thyroid surgery. Sequences were obtained from blood. Source of these receptors: a male donor with papillary thyroid cancer or a benign thyroid nodule (not recorded which). Some clones in this sample may be carry-over from other donors' samples.

This clone was recorded at least ten times. V gene TRBV12-3 or TRBV12-4 combines with J gene TRBJ2-4; 10 nucleotides line up with TRBD2. This CDR3 has 15 amino acids. The ends lost 6 bases at V and 15 bases at J; junction bases unmatched: 17. Here the CDR3 reads CASRSGVGLAGVLYF. For the CDR3, the DNA is TGTGCCAGCAGAAGTGGTGTAGGCCTAGCGGGAGTTTTGTACTTC.

The chain links TRBV6-4 to TRBJ1-2, with D possibly being TRBD1 (6 bases). This CDR3 has 14 residues. Germline V lookup: CDR1 MRHNA, CDR2 SNTAGT. V was clipped by 3 bases and J by 5 bases, with 13 bases between them. The DNA for the CDR3 is TGTGCCAGCAGTGATGGGCAGGGGTGGTATGGCTACACCTTC. Translated: CASSDGQGWYGYTF.

This clone was observed a few times. Being one base from a much bigger clone, this may be a read error. This chain connects TRBV6-2 or TRBV6-3 to TRBJ1-2; no reliable D call. This CDR3 is built from 12 residues. The V gene's germline CDR1 is MNHEY and CDR2 SVGEGT. The DNA for the CDR3 is TGTGCCAGAGAAAGAGGGAACTATGTCTACACCTTC. The encoded protein is CARERGNYVYTF.

CDR3 residues: CSARRDSPYEQYF. Here the CDR3 DNA reads TGCAGTGCCCGACGAGACAGCCCCTACGAGCAGTACTTC. V gene TRBV20-1 combines with J gene TRBJ2-7; possible D gene TRBD1, 5 bases. V was trimmed by 6 bases and J by 2 bases, leaving 14 bases between them. This CDR3 is 13 amino acids long. Germline V gene lookup returns CDR1 DFQATT and CDR2 SNEGSKA (reference sequence).

This clone was seen repeatedly, ten times or more. The chain joins TRBV3-1 to TRBJ1-6; 7 bases fit TRBD1. CDR1 is LGHDT, CDR2 YNNKEL, per germline (reference sequence). The CDR3 loop spans 14 amino acids. Trimming removed 1 base from V and 6 bases from J; junction bases left unmatched: 0. The CDR3 nucleotides are TGTGCCAGCAGCCAAGGGGACAGTAATTCACCCCTCCACTTT. This codes for CASSQGDSNSPLHF.

This chain joins TRBV9 and TRBJ2-1, with 8 bases that match TRBD2. J was trimmed by 2 bases and V by 5 bases; bases with no gene match: 6. The CDR3 totals 15 residues. The germline CDR1 and CDR2 sequences are SGDLS and YYNGEE. The CDR3 DNA reads TGTGCCAGCAGGGAGGGAGCGGGGGCCTACAATGAGCAGTTCTTC. Its protein product is CASREGAGAYNEQFF.

The V gene is TRBV20-1, the J gene TRBJ2-7, with 7 bases identical to TRBD1. This CDR3 region has 13 residues. The V gene end was trimmed by 6 bases and the J gene end by 1 base; junction bases not matched to a gene: 6. The germline V gene encodes CDR1 DFQATT and CDR2 SNEGSKA (reference sequence). The CDR3 sequence is CSASDRASYEQYF. The CDR3 nucleotides are TGCAGTGCAAGCGACAGGGCTTCCTACGAGCAGTACTTC.

This clone came up many times. The chain combines TRBV6-1 with TRBJ2-5; no definite D call. CDR1 and CDR2 (germline): MNHNS, SASEGT. Trimming took 6 bases from V and 5 from J, leaving 10 bases between them. This CDR3 region has 12 residues. CDR3 sequence reads: CASRGPTETQYF. The CDR3 DNA reads as TGTGCCAGCAGAGGCCCTACGGAGACCCAGTACTTC.

The table lists this clone with many counts. The chain uses TRBV3-1 and TRBJ2-1; 8 bases are a match to TRBD1. This CDR3 comprises 13 residues. After removal of 4 bases from V and 9 bases from J, the junction contained 5 bases not matched to a gene. The germline CDR1 and CDR2 sequences are LGHDT and YNNKEL (reference sequence). The CDR3 sequence is CASSPYTGGEQFF. CDR3 DNA: TGTGCCAGCAGCCCTTATACAGGGGGTGAGCAGTTCTTC.

There are many counts of this clone. This chain links TRBV6-1 with TRBJ2-7; D may be TRBD1 (5 bases). The germline V gene has CDR1 MNHNS and CDR2 SASEGT. The length of the CDR3 is 15 residues. The V end lost 5 bases, the J end lost 2 bases, and 16 bases lay between the germline ends. The CDR3 loop is CASSFLRQPAYEQYF. The CDR3 nucleotides are TGTGCCAGCAGTTTCCTTCGACAGCCCGCCTACGAGCAGTACTTC.

In regard to this clone: The same CDR3 can be traced to other DNA sequences in this sample. The rearrangement uses TRBV28 and TRBJ2-5; TRBD2 matches 7 bases. The CDR3 sequence is 14 residues long. Trimming cost V 6 bases and J 1 base; bases outside gene matches: 5. Germline assignment: CDR1 MDHEN and CDR2 SYDVKM. In nucleotides, the CDR3 is TGTGCCAGCAGCGGGGGGACTTCCCAAGAGACCCAGTACTTC. Translation gives CASSGGTSQETQYF.

As regards this clone: At one boundary the junction diverges from the germline segment, which might be a read error. The chain uses TRBV5-4 and TRBJ1-6, with D maybe TRBD1 (5 bases). The CDR3 runs 17 residues. Germline V gene data show CDR1 as SGHNT and CDR2 as YYREEE (reference sequence). The CDR3 nucleotides read TGTGCCCGCAGCTTGTACGCAGGGCCCTCGTTCAATTCACCCCTCCACTTT. Protein product: CARSLYAGPSFNSPLHF. The complete variable domain, with remaining parts taken from reference TRBV5-4 and TRBJ1-6, reads ETGVTQSPTHLIKTRGQQVTLRCSSQSGHNTVSWYQQALGQGPQFIFQYYREEENGRGNFPPRFSGLQFPNYSSELNVNALELDDSALYLCARSLYAGPSFNSPLHFGNGTRLTVT.

With regard to this clone: Since a much larger clone is just one base distant, this may be a read error. This rearrangement joins TRBV27 to TRBJ2-1; either TRBD1 or TRBD2 may supply D (5 bases each). Germline V CDR1 and CDR2: MNHEY, SMNVEV (reference sequence). V shed 3 bases and J shed 6 bases, with 15 bases lying between them. CDR3 size: 15 residues. The CDR3 loop is CASSLTKGLLNEQFF. CDR3 nucleotides: TGTGCCAGCAGTTTGACTAAGGGGCTTCTCAATGAGCAGTTCTTC.

Sample share makes this clone medium-sized. CDR3 residues: CASRQGDTGELFF. The CDR3 region has the DNA TGTGCCAGCAGGCAGGGGGACACCGGGGAGCTGTTTTTT. V usage is TRBV28 and J usage is TRBJ2-2; TRBD1 agrees at 7 bases. With 6 bases clipped from V and 3 bases from J, the junction kept 1 base outside the gene matches. Germline V lookup: CDR1 MDHEN, CDR2 SYDVKM. There are 13 residues in the CDR3.

V and J are TRBV18 and TRBJ2-7; D uncertain. CDR1 is KGHSH and CDR2 is LQKENI in the germline V gene. The CDR3 runs to 13 residues. The V end lost 3 bases, the J end lost 4 bases, and 10 bases lay between the germline ends. The CDR3 coding sequence is TGTGCCAGCTCACCGAGCGTCTCTTACGAGCAGTACTTC. Protein: CASSPSVSYEQYF.

This clone appeared many times. The rearrangement links TRBV20-1 to TRBJ2-1; D gene unclear. V was pared by 4 bases and J by 7 bases, with 11 bases between. Germline values: CDR1 DFQATT, CDR2 SNEGSKA (reference sequence). The CDR3 has 12 amino acids. In nucleotides, the CDR3 is TGCAGTGCTATATACGGGTGGAATGAGCAGTTCTTC. It yields the protein CSAIYGWNEQFF.

Regarding this clone: One end of the junction is discordant with germline, which a read error may explain. The rearrangement uses TRBV4-2 and TRBJ1-4, with D possibly being TRBD1 (6 bases). CDR3 length: 13 residues. Germline V lookup: CDR1 LGHNA, CDR2 YNFKEQ. The CDR3, as DNA: TGTGCCATCAGCCAAGGGGGGGTTGAAAAACTGGTTTTT. Protein sequence: CAISQGGVEKLVF.